This note documents a single T cell receptor beta chain sequence. This entry comes from a study of blood T cell repertoires in COVID-19. Study-wide background: Acute and convalescent COVID-19 samples came from the United States, Italy and Spain. The cDNA or gDNA used as material had been derived from T cells, B-cell-depleted T cells, or PBMCs.

With V trimmed by 3 bases and J by 0 bases, 6 bases remained unmatched. CDR1 SGDLS and CDR2 YYNGEE come from the germline V gene. This CDR3 has 17 residues. In the study's own analysis: How many nucleated cells were present was estimated from reference gene primer amplification. Only in-frame clones appear in the TCRdb table, and some are missing; sequencing was by immunoSEQ multiplex PCR. V and J calls and clone size are those listed in that table; D and trimming were worked out from the DNA. The data contain roughly 99,000 clones, 70% to 80% of them seen just once; the ten biggest clones take up around 18%.

V gene TRBV9 combines with J gene TRBJ1-3, with 10 bases aligning to TRBD1. This receptor was identified in an elderly woman with active or convalescent COVID-19. Sequenced sample: peripheral blood. Here the CDR3 reads CASSAEDRGYSGNTIYF. CDR3 in DNA: TGTGCCAGCAGCGCAGAGGACAGGGGGTACTCTGGAAACACCATATATTTT.